This section outlines one T cell receptor beta chain sequence together with its context. There are a few counts of this clonotype. The antigen it binds to is not known. Base-call qualities are not available, and no considerably larger clone is one nucleotide away. The library was made by 5' RACE. Sequencer: Illumina HiSeq 2500. A second roughly 7 to 11 cycle PCR used a sample-barcoded 5' primer and a J-beta primer mix. Each TCR beta cDNA molecule received a unique molecular identifier from a template-switch 5' adaptor carrying 12 random nucleotides. Each sample yielded at least 3 million CDR3-containing paired-end reads. The Mint cDNA synthesis kit, primed by a TRBC-specific oligonucleotide, was used to synthesize first-strand cDNA from all RNA. After uracil-DNA glycosylase treatment, a first 18-cycle PCR used universal primers M1SS and BC2_uni_R on all cDNA. The study's own analysis went as follows. For normalization, 1 million high-quality reads were randomly selected from each sample, with every read carrying a distinct molecular identifier. Reads sharing molecular identifiers were discarded rather than binned into consensus sequences. MiTCR, set to a Q25 quality threshold and the strictest error-elimination algorithm, was used for CDR3 identification, clonotype clustering and error correction. A nonparametric unseen species model using Euler transformation provided a lower-bound estimate of total TCR beta diversity. The public reads were run again by TCRdb, first through fastp at Q25 and then through MiXCR, and only productive beta chains were kept. Every entry covers one CDR3 protein and lists the most common genes and DNA from its rows. The V and J calls were determined by TCRdb, not by the authors. The sample data list about 1,800,000 distinct CDR3 sequences, and 28% of these were observed just once. The ten largest clones represent less than 9.5% of the sample.

Systemically healthy Caucasian individuals from Russia, approximately 39 in total and aged roughly 6 to 90 years, were included as donors. Approximately 9.7 milliliters of peripheral blood were drawn from each donor into EDTA-treated Vacutainer tubes. Ficoll-Paque density-gradient centrifugation was used to isolate PBMCs, with at least 6.5 million per sample. Trizol reagent was used to extract total RNA from PBMCs, with at least 5.5 micrograms per sample. For every donor, an aliquot of PBMCs went through flow cytometry to measure the percentages of naive CD45RAhigh/CD27high T cells. The sample comes from a study of blood T cells in healthy people across ages (dated by TCRdb to the mid-2010s). Concerning the study at large: Template switching captured roughly one uniquely barcoded TCR beta cDNA molecule per two T cells in model experiments. Age-related changes in TCR beta repertoire diversity were measured in the study by deep sequencing normalized with unique cDNA molecular identifiers. Four age groups were formed from the donors: young (average approximately 15 years), middle-aged (just under 40), aged (62) and long-lived (about 80). Donors of different ages were randomly distributed across sequencing lanes to avoid experimental bias. For two donors (one aged 18 to 29 and one aged 80 or older), the study analyzed two additional independent replicas of 1 million unique cDNA reads from the same blood draw. Broad study findings and their caveats: Estimates of total diversity from one million sequenced T cells were regarded as lower bounds and underestimates. The percentage of naive T cells measured by flow cytometry correlated strongly with observed TCR beta diversity. Compared with the aged group, the long-lived group had more naive CD4+ T cells, fewer expanded clones and increased TCR diversity, suggesting age selection. As age increased, observed TCR beta diversity per million T cells dropped in a roughly linear way, and a significant reduction was already evident by age around 41. Because profiling used bulk unsorted PBMCs, naive and antigen-experienced compartments could not be compared conclusively. Donor CMV infection status was unknown, potentially confounding age-related changes in expanded clonotypes.

CDR1 and CDR2, per the germline V gene, are LGHNA and YNFKEQ. V is pruned by 0 bases and J by 8 bases, leaving 6 bases of the junction without a gene match. There are 15 amino acids in the CDR3, from cysteine to phenylalanine inclusive. Only CDR3 DNA remains: 45 bases, in frame from the first base. Recombination joined TRBV4-2 with TRBJ2-1; TRBD1 agrees with 8 junctional bases. The receptor comes from a woman in her thirties in good health. What was sequenced was blood. The CDR3 in this case is CASSQDGAGGDEQFF. The DNA sequence is TGTGCCAGCAGCCAAGATGGGGCAGGGGGCGATGAGCAGTTCTTC.